The 3 T cell receptor beta chains below come from one sample, sequenced in a study of blood T cell repertoires in COVID-19 (dated by TCRdb to the early 2020s). Libraries were prepared through the immunoSEQ multiplex PCR assay. Imported from immuneACCESS, the table was reduced by TCRdb to in-frame sequences with V and J called. These copies leave out some clones; in studies compared against another copy, an unresolved V gene accounts for under half, and the cause of the remainder is not known. This sample has more than 200,000 clones in its table, and 90% of those were observed once. The ten biggest clones cover approximately 2.4% of the sample. The specimen was peripheral blood. The receptors come from a man younger than 40 with COVID-19, enrolled during active disease.

This clone was found a few times. The V and J genes are TRBV5-1 and TRBJ1-2, with TRBD1 identical over 7 bases. V shed 4 bases and J 2 bases; nucleotides not matched to a gene: 2. Germline CDR1 is SGHRS and CDR2 is YFSETQ. CDR3 size: 13 residues. The CDR3 spells CASSPQGNYGYTF. Written as DNA, the CDR3 is TGCGCCAGCAGCCCACAGGGGAACTATGGCTACACCTTC.

The V call is TRBV3-1 (or the pseudogene TRBV3-2), the J call TRBJ2-7, with D maybe TRBD2 (5 bases). The CDR3 has 15 residues. CDR1 LGHDT and CDR2 YNNKEL come from the germline V gene (reference sequence). Trimming left V 1 base short and J 2 bases short, with 12 bases between. The CDR3 DNA sequence: TGTGCCAGCAGCCAAGGGACTTCCTACGCCTACGAGCAGTACTTC. Its protein product is CASSQGTSYAYEQYF.

This clone was seen only a few times. The V gene is TRBV19, the J gene TRBJ1-2; tentative D call: TRBD1 (5 bases). The CDR3 consists of 13 residues. In germline, CDR1 is LNHDA, CDR2 SQIVND (reference sequence). The V and J ends lost 3 bases and 4 bases respectively, with 9 bases between them. The CDR3 nucleotides read TGTGCCAGTAGTATTATGGGGGGCTATGGCTACACCTTC. Translating gives CASSIMGGYGYTF.